This section outlines one T cell receptor (beta chain) sequence together with its context. No antigen is known for it. The data were obtained in a study of CD8 T cells in Susac syndrome. Study-level results: The study's TCR sequencing and HLA analysis drew on a certain number of individuals. That number was acknowledged as relatively small.

Germline V gene data show CDR1 as MNHNS and CDR2 as SASEGT. The CDR3 is 13 amino acids. Deletions cut 10 bases from V and 4 bases from J, with 16 bases between. RNA totalling about 0.45 to 1 ug underwent reverse transcription with random hexamers. TCR beta CDR3 was amplified by immunoSEQ covering 54 Vbeta and 13 Jbeta. Using its own MiXCR run on the immunoSEQ multiplex PCR reads, TCRdb lists one record per CDR3 protein. The table has under 200,000 distinct CDR3 sequences, around 90% seen once. Sequencing of TCR beta covered CD8+ and CD4+ T cells obtained from blood. Negative isolation was used for CD8+ and CD4+ T cells, and FACS enrichment was applied to TEMRA cells.

Specimen: CD4+ T cells from PBMCs. V usage is TRBV6-1 and J usage is TRBJ2-5; D is uncertain. The clonotype was recovered from a human donor in good health. The CDR3 reads CATKRSPGETQYF. The CDR3 DNA reads as TGTGCCACCAAAAGGAGCCCCGGAGAGACCCAGTACTTC.